This T cell receptor (beta chain) was captured in a study of blood T cell repertoires in COVID-19. Overall study context: Specimens from acute and convalescent COVID-19 originated in the United States, Italy and Spain.

The CDR3 is made up of 16 amino acids. The V end was cut by 0 bases, the J end by 7 bases, with 17 bases between. Germline assignment: CDR1 SGHDT and CDR2 YYEEEE. The assay was immunoSEQ multiplex PCR, and TCRdb's table has in-frame clones only and misses some. The table includes 150,000 to 200,000 clones, about four fifths detected once. Participants were aged about 18 to 100 years from roughly 25 US areas. Participants had their cohort set by participant-reported clinical history. The receptor was isolated from a woman aged 55-69 years who had recovered from COVID-19. The chain combines TRBV5-6 with TRBJ2-1; a possible D gene is TRBD2 (5 bases). Sample: PBMCs or T cells enriched from blood (not recorded which). The CDR3 DNA is TGTGCCAGCAGCTTGGGCCCACTAGTGTTTAGGAATGAGCAGTTCTTC. Residues: CASSLGPLVFRNEQFF.